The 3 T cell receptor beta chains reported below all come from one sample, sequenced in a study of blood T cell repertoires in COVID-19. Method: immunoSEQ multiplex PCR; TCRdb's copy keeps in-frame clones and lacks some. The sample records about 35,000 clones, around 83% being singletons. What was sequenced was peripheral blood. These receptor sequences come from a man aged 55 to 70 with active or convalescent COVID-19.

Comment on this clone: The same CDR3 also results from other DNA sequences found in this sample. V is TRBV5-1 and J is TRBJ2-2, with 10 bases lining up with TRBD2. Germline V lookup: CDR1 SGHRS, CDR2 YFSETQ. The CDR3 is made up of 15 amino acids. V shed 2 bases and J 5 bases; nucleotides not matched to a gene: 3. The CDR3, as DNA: TGCGCCAGCAGCTTAGGACTAGCGGATACCGGGGAGCTGTTTTTT. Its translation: CASSLGLADTGELFF.

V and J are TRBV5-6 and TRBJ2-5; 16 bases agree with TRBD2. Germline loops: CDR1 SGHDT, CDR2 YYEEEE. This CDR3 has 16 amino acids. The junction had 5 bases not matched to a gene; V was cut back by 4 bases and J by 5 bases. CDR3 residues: CASSEGLAGGRETQYF. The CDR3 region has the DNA TGTGCCAGCAGCGAGGGACTAGCGGGAGGGCGGGAGACCCAGTACTTC.

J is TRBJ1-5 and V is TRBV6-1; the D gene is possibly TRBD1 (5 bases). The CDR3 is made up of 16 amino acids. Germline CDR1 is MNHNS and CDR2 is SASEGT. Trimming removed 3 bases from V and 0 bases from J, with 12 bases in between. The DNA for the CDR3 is TGTGCCAGCAGTGACCGTCCAGGGCGTAGCAATCAGCCCCAGCATTTT. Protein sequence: CASSDRPGRSNQPQHF.